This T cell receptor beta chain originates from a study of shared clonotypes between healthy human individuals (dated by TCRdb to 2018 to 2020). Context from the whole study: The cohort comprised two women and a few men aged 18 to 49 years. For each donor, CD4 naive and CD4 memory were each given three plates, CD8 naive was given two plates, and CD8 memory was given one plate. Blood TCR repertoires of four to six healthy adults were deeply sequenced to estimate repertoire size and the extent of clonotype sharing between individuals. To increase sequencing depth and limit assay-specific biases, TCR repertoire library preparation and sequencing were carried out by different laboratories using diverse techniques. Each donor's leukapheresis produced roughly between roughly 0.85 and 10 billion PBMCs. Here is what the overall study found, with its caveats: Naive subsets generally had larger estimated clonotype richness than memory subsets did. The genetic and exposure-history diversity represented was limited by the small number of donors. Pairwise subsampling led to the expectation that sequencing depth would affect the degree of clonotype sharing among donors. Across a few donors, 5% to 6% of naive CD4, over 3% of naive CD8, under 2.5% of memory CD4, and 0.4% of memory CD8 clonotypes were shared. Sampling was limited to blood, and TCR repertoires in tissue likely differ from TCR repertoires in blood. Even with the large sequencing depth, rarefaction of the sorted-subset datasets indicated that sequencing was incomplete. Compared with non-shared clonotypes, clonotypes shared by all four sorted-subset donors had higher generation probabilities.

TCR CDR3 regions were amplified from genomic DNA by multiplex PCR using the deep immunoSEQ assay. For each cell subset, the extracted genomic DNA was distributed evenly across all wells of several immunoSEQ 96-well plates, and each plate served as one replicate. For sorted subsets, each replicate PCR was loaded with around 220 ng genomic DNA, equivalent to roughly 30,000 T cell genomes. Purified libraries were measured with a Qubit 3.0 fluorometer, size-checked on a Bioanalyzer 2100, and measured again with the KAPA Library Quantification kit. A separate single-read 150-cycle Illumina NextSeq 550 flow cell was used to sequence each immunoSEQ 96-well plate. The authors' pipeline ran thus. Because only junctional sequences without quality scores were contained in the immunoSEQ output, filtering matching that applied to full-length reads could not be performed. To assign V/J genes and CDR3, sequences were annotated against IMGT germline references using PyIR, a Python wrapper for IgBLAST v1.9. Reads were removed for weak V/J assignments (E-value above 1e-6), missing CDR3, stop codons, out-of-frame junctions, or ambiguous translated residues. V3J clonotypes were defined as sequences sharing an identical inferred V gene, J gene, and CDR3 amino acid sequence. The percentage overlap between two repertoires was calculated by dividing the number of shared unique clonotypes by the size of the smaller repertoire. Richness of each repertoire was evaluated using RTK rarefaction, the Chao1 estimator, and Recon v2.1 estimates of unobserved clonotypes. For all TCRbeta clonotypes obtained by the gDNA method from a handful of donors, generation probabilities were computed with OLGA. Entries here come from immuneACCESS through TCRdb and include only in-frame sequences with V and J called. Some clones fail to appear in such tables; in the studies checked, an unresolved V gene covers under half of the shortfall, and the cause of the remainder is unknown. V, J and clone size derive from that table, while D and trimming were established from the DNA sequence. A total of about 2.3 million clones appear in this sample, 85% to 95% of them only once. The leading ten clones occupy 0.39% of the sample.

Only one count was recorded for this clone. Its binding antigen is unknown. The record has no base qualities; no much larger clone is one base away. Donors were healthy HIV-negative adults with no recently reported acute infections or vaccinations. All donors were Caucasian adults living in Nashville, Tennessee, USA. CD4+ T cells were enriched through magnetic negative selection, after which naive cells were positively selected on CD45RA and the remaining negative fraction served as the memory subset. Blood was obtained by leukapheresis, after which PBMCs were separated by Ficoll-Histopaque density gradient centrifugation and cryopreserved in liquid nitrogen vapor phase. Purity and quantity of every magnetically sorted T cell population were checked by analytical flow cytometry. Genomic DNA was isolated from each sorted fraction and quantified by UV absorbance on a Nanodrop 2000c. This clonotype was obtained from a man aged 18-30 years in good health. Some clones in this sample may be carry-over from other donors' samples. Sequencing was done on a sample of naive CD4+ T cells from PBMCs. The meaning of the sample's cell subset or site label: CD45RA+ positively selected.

The sequence in DNA is TGCGCCAGCAGCTCAGGGGTCTCTGTATTCTCTGAAGCTTTCTTT. Its protein product is CASSSGVSVFSEAFF. Recombination connected TRBV5-1 to TRBJ1-1; the D segment could be TRBD1, given 6 matching bases. Sequences SGHRS (CDR1) and YFSETQ (CDR2) are obtained from the germline V gene. Including the terminal cysteine and phenylalanine, the CDR3 comprises 15 residues. The entry retains the CDR3 DNA only, 45 bases that are in frame from base 1. V is shortened by 3 bases, J by 6 bases, and the region joining them spans 18 bases. Beyond the CDR3, the reference TRBV5-1 and TRBJ1-1 genes provide the residues; the full variable domain reads: KAGVTQTPRYLIKTRGQQVTLSCSPISGHRSVSWYQQTPGQGLQFLFEYFSETQRNKGNFPGRFSGRQFSNSRSEMNVSTLELGDSALYLCASSSGVSVFSEAFFGQGTRLTVV.